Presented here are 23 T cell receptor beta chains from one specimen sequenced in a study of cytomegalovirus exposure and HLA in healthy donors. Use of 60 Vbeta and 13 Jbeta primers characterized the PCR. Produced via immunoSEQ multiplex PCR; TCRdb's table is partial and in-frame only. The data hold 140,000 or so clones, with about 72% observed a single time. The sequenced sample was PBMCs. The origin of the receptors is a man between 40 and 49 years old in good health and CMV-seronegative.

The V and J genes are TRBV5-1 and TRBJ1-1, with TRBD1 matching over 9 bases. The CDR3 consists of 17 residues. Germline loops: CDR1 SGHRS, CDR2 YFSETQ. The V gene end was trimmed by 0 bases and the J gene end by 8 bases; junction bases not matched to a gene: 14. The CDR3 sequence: CASSLDGTGPGGGEAFF. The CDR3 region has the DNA TGCGCCAGCAGCTTGGACGGGACAGGGCCTGGTGGGGGAGAAGCTTTCTTT.

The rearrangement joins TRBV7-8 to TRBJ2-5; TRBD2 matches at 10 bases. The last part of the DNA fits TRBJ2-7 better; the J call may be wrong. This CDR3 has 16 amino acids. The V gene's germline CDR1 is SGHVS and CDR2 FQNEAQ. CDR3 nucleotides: TGTGCCAGCAGCCTCCAGCGGGAGGGTAGCTCCTACGAGCAGTACTTC. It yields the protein CASSLQREGSSYEQYF.

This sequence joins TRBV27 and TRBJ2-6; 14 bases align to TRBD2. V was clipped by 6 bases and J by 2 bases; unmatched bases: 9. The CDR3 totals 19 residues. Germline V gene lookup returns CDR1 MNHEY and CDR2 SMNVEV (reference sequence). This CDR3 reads CASSPLGLAGDAGANVLTF. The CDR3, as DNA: TGTGCCAGCAGCCCGCTGGGACTAGCGGGAGATGCTGGGGCCAACGTCCTGACTTTC.

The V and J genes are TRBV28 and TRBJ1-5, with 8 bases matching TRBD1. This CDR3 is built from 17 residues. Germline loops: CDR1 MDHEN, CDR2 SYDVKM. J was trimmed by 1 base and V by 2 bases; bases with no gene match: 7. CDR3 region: CASSLRGQERSNQPQHF. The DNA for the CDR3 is TGTGCCAGCAGTTTAAGGGGACAGGAGAGAAGCAATCAGCCCCAGCATTTT. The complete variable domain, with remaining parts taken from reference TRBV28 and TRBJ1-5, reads DVKVTQSSRYLVKRTGEKVFLECVQDMDHENMFWYRQDPGLGLRLIYFSYDVKMKEKGDIPEGYSVSREKKERFSLILESASTNQTSMYLCASSLRGQERSNQPQHFGDGTRLSIL.

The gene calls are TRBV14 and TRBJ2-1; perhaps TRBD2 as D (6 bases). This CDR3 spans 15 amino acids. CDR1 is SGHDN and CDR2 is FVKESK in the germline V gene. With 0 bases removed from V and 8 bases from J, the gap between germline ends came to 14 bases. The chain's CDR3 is CASSQDPSAYDEQFF. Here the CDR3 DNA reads TGTGCCAGCAGCCAAGACCCTAGCGCCTATGATGAGCAGTTCTTC.

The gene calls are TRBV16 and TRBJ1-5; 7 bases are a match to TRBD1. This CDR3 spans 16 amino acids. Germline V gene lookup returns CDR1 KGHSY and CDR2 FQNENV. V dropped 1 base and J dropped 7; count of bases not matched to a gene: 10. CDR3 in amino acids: CASSQLDRELTQPQHF. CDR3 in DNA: TGTGCCAGCAGCCAATTAGACAGGGAACTTACACAGCCCCAGCATTTT.

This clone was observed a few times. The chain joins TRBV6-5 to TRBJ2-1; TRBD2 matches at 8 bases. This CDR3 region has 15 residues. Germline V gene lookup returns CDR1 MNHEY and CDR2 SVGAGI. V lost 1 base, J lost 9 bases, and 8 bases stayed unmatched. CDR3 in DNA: TGTGCCAGCAGTTACTATCGGGAGGGCGGGAGTGAGCAGTTCTTC. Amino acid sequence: CASSYYREGGSEQFF.

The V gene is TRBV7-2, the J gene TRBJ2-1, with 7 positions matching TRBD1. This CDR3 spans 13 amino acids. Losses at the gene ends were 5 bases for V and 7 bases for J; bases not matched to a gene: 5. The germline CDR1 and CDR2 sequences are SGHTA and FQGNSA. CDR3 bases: TGTGCCAGCAGCCTGGACAGGAATAATGAGCAGTTCTTC. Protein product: CASSLDRNNEQFF.

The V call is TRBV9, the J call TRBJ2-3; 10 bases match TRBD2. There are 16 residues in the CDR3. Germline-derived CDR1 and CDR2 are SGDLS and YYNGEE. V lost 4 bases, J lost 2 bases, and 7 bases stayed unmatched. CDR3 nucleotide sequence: TGTGCCAGCAGCCCAATCACTAGCGGGACCACAGATACGCAGTATTTT. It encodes CASSPITSGTTDTQYF.

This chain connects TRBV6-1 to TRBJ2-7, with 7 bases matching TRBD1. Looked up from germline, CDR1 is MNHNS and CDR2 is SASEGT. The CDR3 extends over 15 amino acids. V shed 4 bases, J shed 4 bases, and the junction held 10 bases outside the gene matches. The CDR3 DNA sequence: TGTGCCAGCAGTGGTCCGGGACAGAGCGGTTACGAGCAGTACTTC. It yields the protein CASSGPGQSGYEQYF.

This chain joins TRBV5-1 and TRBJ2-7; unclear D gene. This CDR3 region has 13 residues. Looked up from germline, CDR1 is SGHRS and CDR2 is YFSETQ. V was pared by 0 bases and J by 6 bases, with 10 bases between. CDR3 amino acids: CASSLAFFGEQYF. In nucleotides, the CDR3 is TGCGCCAGCAGCTTGGCTTTCTTCGGCGAGCAGTACTTC.

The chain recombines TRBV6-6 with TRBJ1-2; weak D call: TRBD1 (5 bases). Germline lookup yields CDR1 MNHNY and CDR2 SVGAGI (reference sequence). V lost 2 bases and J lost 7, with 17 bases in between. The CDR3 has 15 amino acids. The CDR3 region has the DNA TGTGCCAGCAGTTACAGGGAGGGGTACCTTATTGGCTACACCTTC. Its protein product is CASSYREGYLIGYTF.

The CDR3 DNA reads TGTGCCAGCTCACCCGGGTCGAACACCGGGGAGCTGTTTTTT. It yields the protein CASSPGSNTGELFF. The chain employs TRBV18 and TRBJ2-2; no firm D call. In germline, CDR1 is KGHSH, CDR2 LQKENI. The CDR3 has 14 amino acids. V was pared by 3 bases and J by 0 bases, with 5 bases between.

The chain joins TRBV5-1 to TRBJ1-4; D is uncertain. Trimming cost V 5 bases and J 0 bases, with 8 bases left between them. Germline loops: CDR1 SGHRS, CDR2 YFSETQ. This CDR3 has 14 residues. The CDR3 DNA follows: TGCGCCAGCAGACCAGGTTCAACTAATGAAAAACTGTTTTTT. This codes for CASRPGSTNEKLFF.

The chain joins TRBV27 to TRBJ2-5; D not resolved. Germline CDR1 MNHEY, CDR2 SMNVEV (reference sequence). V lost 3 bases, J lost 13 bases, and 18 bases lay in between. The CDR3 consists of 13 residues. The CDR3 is CASSFGTAYPRYF. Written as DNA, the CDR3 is TGTGCCAGCAGTTTCGGCACGGCGTACCCTAGGTACTTC.

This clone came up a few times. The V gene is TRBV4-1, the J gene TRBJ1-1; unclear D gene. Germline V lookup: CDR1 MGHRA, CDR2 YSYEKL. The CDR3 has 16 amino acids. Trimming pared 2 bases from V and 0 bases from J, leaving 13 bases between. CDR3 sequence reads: CASSQNSRTMNTEAFF. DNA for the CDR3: TGCGCCAGCAGCCAAAACAGCCGCACCATGAACACTGAAGCTTTCTTT.

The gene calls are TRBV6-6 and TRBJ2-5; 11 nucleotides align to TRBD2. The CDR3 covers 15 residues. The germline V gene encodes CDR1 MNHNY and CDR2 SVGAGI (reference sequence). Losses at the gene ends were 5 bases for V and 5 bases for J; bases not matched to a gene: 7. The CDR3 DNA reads TGTGCCAGCAGTAATAGCGGGGGGGCGGAGGAGACCCAGTACTTC. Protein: CASSNSGGAEETQYF.

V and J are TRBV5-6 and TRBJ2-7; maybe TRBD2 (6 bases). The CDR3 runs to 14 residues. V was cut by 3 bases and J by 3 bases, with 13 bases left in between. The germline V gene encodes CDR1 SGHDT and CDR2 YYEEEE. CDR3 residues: CASSSISGDYEQYF. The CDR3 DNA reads TGTGCCAGCAGCTCAATTAGCGGAGACTACGAGCAGTACTTC.

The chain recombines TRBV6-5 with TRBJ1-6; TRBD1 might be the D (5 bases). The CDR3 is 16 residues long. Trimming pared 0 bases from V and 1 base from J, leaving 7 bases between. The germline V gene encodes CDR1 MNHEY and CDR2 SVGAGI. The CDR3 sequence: CASSYSAGSYNSPLHF. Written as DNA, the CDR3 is TGTGCCAGCAGTTACTCCGCAGGGTCCTATAATTCACCCCTCCACTTT.

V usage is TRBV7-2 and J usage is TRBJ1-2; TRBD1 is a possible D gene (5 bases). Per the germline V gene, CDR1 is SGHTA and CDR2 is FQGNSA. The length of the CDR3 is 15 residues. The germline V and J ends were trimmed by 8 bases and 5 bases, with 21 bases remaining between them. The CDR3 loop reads CASPNKRSGGYGYTF. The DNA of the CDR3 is TGTGCCAGCCCTAACAAAAGGTCGGGGGGATATGGCTACACCTTC.

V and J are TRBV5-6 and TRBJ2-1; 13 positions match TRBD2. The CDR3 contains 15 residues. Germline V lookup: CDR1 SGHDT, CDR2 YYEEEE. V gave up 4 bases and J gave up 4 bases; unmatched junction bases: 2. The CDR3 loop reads CASSQLAGGYNEQFF. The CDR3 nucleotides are TGTGCCAGCAGCCAACTAGCGGGAGGGTACAATGAGCAGTTCTTC.

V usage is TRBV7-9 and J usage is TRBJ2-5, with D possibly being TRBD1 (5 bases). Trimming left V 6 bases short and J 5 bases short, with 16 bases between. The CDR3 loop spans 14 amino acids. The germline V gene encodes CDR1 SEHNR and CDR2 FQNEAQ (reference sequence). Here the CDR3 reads CASSQTRVVETQYF. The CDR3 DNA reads TGTGCCAGCAGTCAAACCAGGGTGGTGGAGACCCAGTACTTC.

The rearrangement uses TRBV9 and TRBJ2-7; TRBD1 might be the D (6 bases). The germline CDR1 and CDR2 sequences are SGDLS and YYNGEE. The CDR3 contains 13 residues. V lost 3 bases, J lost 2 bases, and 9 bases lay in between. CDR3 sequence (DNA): TGTGCCAGCAGCGGGGGGCCAACCTACGAGCAGTACTTC. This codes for CASSGGPTYEQYF.